The present T cell receptor (beta chain) was sequenced within a study of blood T cell repertoires in COVID-19. Study as a whole: PBMCs, B-cell-depleted T cells, or T cells were the source of the cDNA or gDNA that made up the material.

CDR1 and CDR2 from the germline V gene are SGHKS and YYEKEE (reference sequence). The CDR3 extends over 14 amino acids. The ends were cut back, 0 bases at V and 4 bases at J, with 10 bases in the middle. Data came from immunoSEQ multiplex PCR; TCRdb stores just in-frame clones and leaves some out. This sample has some 210,000 clones; 70% to 90% occur once, and the top ten carry roughly 4.5%. This clonotype was sampled from a man younger than 40 with acute COVID-19. The sequencing sample was made of PBMCs or T cells enriched from blood (not recorded which). V is TRBV5-5 and J is TRBJ1-2; D remains ambiguous. CDR3 in DNA: TGTGCCAGCAGCTTGGGGAACGGACTCTATGGCTACACCTTC. This sequence encodes CASSLGNGLYGYTF.